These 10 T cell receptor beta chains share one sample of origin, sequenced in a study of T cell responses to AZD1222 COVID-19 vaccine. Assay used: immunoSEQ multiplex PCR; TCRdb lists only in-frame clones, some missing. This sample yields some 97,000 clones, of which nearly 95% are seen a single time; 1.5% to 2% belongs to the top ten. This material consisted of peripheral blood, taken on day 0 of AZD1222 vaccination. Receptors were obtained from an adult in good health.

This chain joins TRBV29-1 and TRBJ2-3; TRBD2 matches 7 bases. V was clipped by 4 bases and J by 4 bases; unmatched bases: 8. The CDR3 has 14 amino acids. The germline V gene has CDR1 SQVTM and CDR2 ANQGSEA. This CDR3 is CSVGWAGVSDTQYF. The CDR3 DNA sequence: TGCAGCGTTGGGTGGGCGGGAGTTTCAGATACGCAGTATTTT.

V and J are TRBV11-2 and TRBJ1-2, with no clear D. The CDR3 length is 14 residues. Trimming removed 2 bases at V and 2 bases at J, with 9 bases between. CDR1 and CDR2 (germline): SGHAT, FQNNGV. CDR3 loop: CASSLLAGNYGYTF. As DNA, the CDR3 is TGTGCCAGCAGCTTATTGGCCGGGAACTATGGCTACACCTTC.

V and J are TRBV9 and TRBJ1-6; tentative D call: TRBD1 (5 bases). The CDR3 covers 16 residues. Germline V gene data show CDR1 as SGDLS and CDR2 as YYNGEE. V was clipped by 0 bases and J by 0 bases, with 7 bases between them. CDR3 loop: CASSVERGSYNSPLHF. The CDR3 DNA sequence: TGTGCCAGCAGCGTAGAGAGGGGCTCCTATAATTCACCCCTCCACTTT.

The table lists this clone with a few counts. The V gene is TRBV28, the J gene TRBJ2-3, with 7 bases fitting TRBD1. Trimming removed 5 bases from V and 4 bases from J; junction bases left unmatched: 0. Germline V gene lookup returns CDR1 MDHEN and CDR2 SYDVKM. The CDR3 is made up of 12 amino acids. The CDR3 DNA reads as TGTGCCAGCAGTGACAGGGCAGATACGCAGTATTTT. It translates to CASSDRADTQYF.

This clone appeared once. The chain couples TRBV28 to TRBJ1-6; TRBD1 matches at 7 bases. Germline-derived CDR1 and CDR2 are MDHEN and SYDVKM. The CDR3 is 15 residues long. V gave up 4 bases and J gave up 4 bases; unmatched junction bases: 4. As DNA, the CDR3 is TGTGCCAGCAGTTATATCAGGGGGTATAATTCACCCCTCCACTTT. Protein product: CASSYIRGYNSPLHF. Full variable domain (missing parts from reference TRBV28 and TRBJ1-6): DVKVTQSSRYLVKRTGEKVFLECVQDMDHENMFWYRQDPGLGLRLIYFSYDVKMKEKGDIPEGYSVSREKKERFSLILESASTNQTSMYLCASSYIRGYNSPLHFGNGTRLTVT.

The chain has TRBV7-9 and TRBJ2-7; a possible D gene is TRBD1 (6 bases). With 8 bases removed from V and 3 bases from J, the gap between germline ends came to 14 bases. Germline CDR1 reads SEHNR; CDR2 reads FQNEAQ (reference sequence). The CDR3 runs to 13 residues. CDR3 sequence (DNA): TGTGCCAGCCAGACAGGAGCGCTCTACGAGCAGTACTTC. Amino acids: CASQTGALYEQYF.

CDR3 protein: CASSPVPNQPQHF. Written as DNA, the CDR3 is TGCGCCAGCAGCCCCGTACCCAATCAGCCCCAGCATTTT. The rearrangement uses TRBV5-1 and TRBJ1-5; no firm D call. With 4 bases removed from V and 3 bases from J, the gap between germline ends came to 8 bases. This CDR3 contains 13 residues. From germline, CDR1 is SGHRS and CDR2 YFSETQ.

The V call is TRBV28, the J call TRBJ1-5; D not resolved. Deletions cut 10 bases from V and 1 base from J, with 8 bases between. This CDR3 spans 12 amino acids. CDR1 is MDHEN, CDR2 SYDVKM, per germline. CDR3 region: CATGMSNQPQHF. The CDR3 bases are TGTGCCACAGGAATGAGCAATCAGCCCCAGCATTTT.

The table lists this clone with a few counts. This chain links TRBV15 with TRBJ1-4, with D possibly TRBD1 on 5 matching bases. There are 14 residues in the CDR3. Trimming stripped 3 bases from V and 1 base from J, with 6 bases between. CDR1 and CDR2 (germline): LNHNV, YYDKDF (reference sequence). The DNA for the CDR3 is TGTGCCACCAGCAGGGGGCTAACTAATGAAAAACTGTTTTTT. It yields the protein CATSRGLTNEKLFF. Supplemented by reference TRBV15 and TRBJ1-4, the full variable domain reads DAMVIQNPRYQVTQFGKPVTLSCSQTLNHNVMYWYQQKSSQAPKLLFHYYDKDFNNEADTPDNFQSRRPNTSFCFLDIRSPGLGDTAMYLCATSRGLTNEKLFFGSGTQLSVL.

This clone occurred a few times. The CDR3 here is CASTTGPGTSGSYEQYF. The DNA for the CDR3 is TGTGCCAGCACCACTGGCCCCGGGACTAGCGGCTCCTACGAGCAGTACTTC. The chain links TRBV27 to TRBJ2-7; 11 bases match TRBD2. The germline CDR1 and CDR2 sequences are MNHEY and SMNVEV (reference sequence). The CDR3 covers 17 residues. The V and J ends lost 7 bases and 0 bases, in that order; junction bases with no gene match: 11.